This T cell receptor (beta chain) was captured by sequencing in a study of blood T cells in healthy people across ages. The CDR3 runs to 14 residues. In germline, CDR1 is ENHRY, CDR2 SYGVKD. V lost 4 bases and J lost 2; bases outside the gene matches: 5. Combining a sample-barcoded 5' primer with a J-beta primer mix, a second PCR ran for about 6 to 12 cycles. MiXCR, applied by TCRdb to the 5' RACE reads, yields one record per CDR3 protein. The data contain over 950,000 distinct CDR3 sequences, roughly half of them singletons. Input material: blood. The chain uses TRBV10-3 and TRBJ2-7, with 7 bases lining up with TRBD2. This receptor was obtained from a woman aged 60-70 years in good health. The CDR3 region is CAISAGGIPYEQYF. DNA for the CDR3: TGTGCCATCAGTGCGGGGGGAATCCCCTACGAGCAGTACTTC.